This TCR beta chain is from a study of response to subunit inactivated influenza vaccine. TCRdb processed the RT-PCR reads anew with MiXCR; each CDR3 protein has one entry. The sample carries under 200,000 distinct CDR3 sequences, 12% recorded once. The CDR3 covers 21 residues. Germline CDR1 is MGHRA and CDR2 is YSYEKL. The ends were cut back, 0 bases at V and 0 bases at J, with 25 bases in the middle. These data also formed part of another study, on T cells expressing NK-cell markers. That publication notes: Libraries used 5'RACE template switching adding universal primer site and UMIs.

The sequence came from a man aged 50 to 60 who received an inactivated influenza vaccine. This sequence joins TRBV4-1 and TRBJ2-3, with D possibly TRBD2 on 6 matching bases. Sample: CD8+ T cells sorted from PBMCs, taken about 11 days after vaccination. CDR3 loop: CASSQDLETSGIMTSTDTQYF. The CDR3 DNA reads TGCGCCAGCAGCCAAGATTTGGAGACTAGTGGTATTATGACTAGCACAGATACGCAGTATTTT.